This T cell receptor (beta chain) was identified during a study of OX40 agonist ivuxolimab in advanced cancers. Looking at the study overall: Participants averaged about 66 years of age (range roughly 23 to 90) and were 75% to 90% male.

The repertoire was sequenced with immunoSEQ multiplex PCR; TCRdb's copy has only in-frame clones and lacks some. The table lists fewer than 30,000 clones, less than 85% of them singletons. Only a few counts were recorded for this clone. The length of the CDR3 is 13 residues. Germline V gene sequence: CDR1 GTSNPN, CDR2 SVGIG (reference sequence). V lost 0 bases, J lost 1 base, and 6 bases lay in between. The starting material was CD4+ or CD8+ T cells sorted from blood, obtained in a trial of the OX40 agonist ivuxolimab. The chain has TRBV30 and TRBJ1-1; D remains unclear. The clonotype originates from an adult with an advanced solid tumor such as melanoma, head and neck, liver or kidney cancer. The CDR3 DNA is TGTGCCTGGAGTGTACTGACGAACACTGAAGCTTTCTTT. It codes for CAWSVLTNTEAFF.